The rows below give T cell receptor beta chains drawn from one sample of a study of glioma-infiltrating T cells after dendritic cell vaccination. The assay was immunoSEQ multiplex PCR, and TCRdb's table has in-frame clones only and misses some. This sample has tens of thousands of clones, with just under 85% found just once. Sample: blood, taken after dendritic cell vaccination. These receptors originate from a human donor with glioblastoma. The CDR3 runs from the conserved cysteine through the conserved F or W.

cdr3_length,v_call,cdr3_aa
18,TRBV5-4,CASSLRLVIGTGASEQYF
15,TRBV7-9,CASSPGTASNEKLFF
13,TRBV27,CASSFTVNYGYTF
15,TRBV14,CASSQAGDGTYEQYF
18,TRBV4-2,CASSPNAQGGPLQETQYF
15,TRBV4-2,CASSLDGQGQQPQHF
14,TRBV7-3,CASSPGTENTEAFF
20,TRBV5-1,CASSRGQGGRDRAANYGYTF
14,TRBV27,CASRLRGQTGELFF
13,TRBV7-2,CAGRREANTEAFF
11,TRBV29-1,CRVEPTGGYTF
14,TRBV11-2,CASSLGAGNEKLFF
14,TRBV2,CASSGLLAVDTQYF
15,TRBV9,CASSVGGGLGNTIYF
13,TRBV15,CATSTEQDSGQYF
14,TRBV19,CASRAQGIPYEQYF
19,TRBV7-3,CASSRGTSGGLALTDTQYF
12,TRBV7-9,CASSLGQLGYTF
15,TRBV15,CATSHPGTGDLEQYF
14,TRBV6-5,CASSYPGVYNEQFF
15,TRBV4-1,CAVNYQGQGKTEAFF
14,TRBV30,CAWRWGRGINTIYF
15,TRBV5-6,CASSLGTGGGNEQFF
15,TRBV4-1,CASSHTGSENTEAFF
15,TRBV19,CASEIGGIQNTEAFF
15,TRBV11-3,CASSLGATPYTEAFF
14,TRBV19,CASKQGTVTDTQYF
11,TRBV5-1,CASSFGYEQYF
14,TRBV5-1,CASSLGGAFYEQYF
16,TRBV9,CASGAGGRPNTGELFF
13,TRBV18,CASQTGRLYEQYF
15,TRBV11-3,CASTFDRGMNTEAFF
15,TRBV13,CASSSYRDGANVLTF
17,TRBV5-1,CASRWASGGRYEAEAFF
16,TRBV18,CASSPLSGTGANGYTF
14,TRBV7-7,CASSLTVGGETQYF
15,TRBV18,CASSPSGQGNEKLFF
12,TRBV9,CASSVGGGELFF
15,TRBV11-3,CASSLVGTGAYEQYF
14,TRBV19,CASSIDAQGYGYTF
15,TRBV5-4,CASSSGTGGVYEQYF
14,TRBV5-6,CASSPAGGTDTQYF
18,TRBV12-5,CASGKDSFWDKTMDTQYF
13,TRBV7-3,CASSLNAGDGYTF
16,TRBV5-1,CASSLSVGSDSYEQYF
15,TRBV2,CASSDLAGSTDTQYF
16,TRBV6-1,CASSERQGRISQPQHF
16,TRBV4-2,CASSQDPRGLSYEQYF
16,TRBV29-1,CSAILGDRDGRETQYF
13,TRBV2,CASSKSPGWELFF
13,TRBV7-3,CASSSHQGNEQFF
14,TRBV27,CASSLQRQEGEQYF
15,TRBV4-1,CASSRSERGADTQYF
15,TRBV10-3,CAISESTGVYNEQFF
13,TRBV19,CASSPGDSYGYTF